The sequence of this TCR beta chain was determined in a study of cytomegalovirus exposure and HLA in healthy donors. General study points: The investigators catalogued 150 or so TCR beta chains as cytomegalovirus-associated. Association of a missense DCLRE1C variant with TCR beta V- and J-gene trimming was reported in a later analysis. Per a later analysis, HLA-associated TCR beta chains showed more clonal expansion than other, equally common TCR beta chains.

These donors counted as nominally healthy when sampled, but unrecorded immune exposures were likely. This clone was found once. The antigen is undetermined. The PCR employed 60 Vbeta primers together with 13 Jbeta primers. The table came from immunoSEQ multiplex PCR; TCRdb's copy has only in-frame clones and leaves some out. Here the sample spans about 210,000 clones, roughly 85% being singletons. Trimming took off 0 bases at V and 0 bases at J, with 10 bases between the two ends. CDR1 is SGHNT, CDR2 YYREEE, per germline (reference sequence). This CDR3 contains 15 residues. The rearrangement links TRBV5-4 to TRBJ2-7; D remains unclear. The sequence came from a male donor in good health and CMV-seronegative. Sequencing input: PBMCs. Here the CDR3 reads CASSLAQASSYEQYF. CDR3 in DNA: TGTGCCAGCAGCTTGGCCCAGGCGAGCTCCTACGAGCAGTACTTC.